One sample yielded the 13 T cell receptor beta chains listed below, sequenced in a study of cytomegalovirus exposure and HLA in healthy donors. Both 60 Vbeta primers and 13 Jbeta primers went into the PCR. Using immunoSEQ multiplex PCR, the repertoire was profiled, and TCRdb retains in-frame clones only, with some absent. The sample has roughly 150,000 clones, roughly 87% seen once. The material sequenced was PBMCs. The receptors were gathered from a man aged 30 to 39 in good health and CMV-seropositive.

The chain has TRBV27 and TRBJ2-7, with 7 bases lining up with TRBD1. The J segment lost 3 bases and the V segment lost 6 bases, leaving 5 bases of the junction unmatched. CDR1 and CDR2 (germline): MNHEY, SMNVEV (reference sequence). The CDR3 runs to 13 residues. The CDR3 sequence is CASRAGQDYEQYF. The CDR3 DNA follows: TGTGCCAGCAGAGCTGGACAGGACTACGAGCAGTACTTC.

The chain recombines TRBV30 with TRBJ2-2; TRBD2 matches at 9 bases. Trimming removed 5 bases from V and 0 bases from J; junction bases left unmatched: 7. Germline CDR1 GTSNPN, CDR2 SVGIG (reference sequence). The CDR3 contains 16 residues. The CDR3 reads CAWVRGGTSNTGELFF. In DNA, the CDR3 is TGTGCCTGGGTGCGGGGGGGGACTTCGAACACCGGGGAGCTGTTTTTT.

The genes are TRBV13 and TRBJ2-2, with a weak D call TRBD1 (5 bases). The CDR3 extends over 14 amino acids. V was pared by 2 bases and J by 6 bases, with 10 bases between. Germline lookup yields CDR1 PRHDT and CDR2 FYEKMQ (reference sequence). The CDR3 nucleotides are TGTGCCAGCAGCTTATTGGGGCAGCCCGGGGAGCTGTTTTTT. This translates into CASSLLGQPGELFF.

This clone turned up a few times. This chain joins TRBV4-3 and TRBJ2-1; 12 bases match TRBD2. Germline trimming cut 1 base from V and 4 bases from J; bases unmatched to any gene: 5. Per germline, CDR1 LGHNA and CDR2 YSLEER. This CDR3 has 17 residues. The CDR3 sequence is CASSQVLAGGRYNEQFF. The CDR3 bases are TGCGCCAGCAGCCAAGTCCTAGCGGGGGGGCGGTACAATGAGCAGTTCTTC.

This chain connects TRBV6-5 to TRBJ1-2; 7 positions match TRBD1. The ends lost 7 bases at V and 8 bases at J; junction bases unmatched: 7. Germline CDR1 and CDR2: MNHEY and SVGAGI. This CDR3 spans 12 amino acids. The CDR3 sequence: CASTPGGSGYTF. CDR3 coding DNA: TGTGCCAGCACCCCAGGGGGGTCGGGCTACACCTTC.

The chain carries TRBV5-1 and TRBJ2-7, with 7 nucleotides matching TRBD1. V was clipped by 3 bases and J by 1 base; unmatched bases: 13. The length of the CDR3 is 17 residues. Looked up from germline, CDR1 is SGHRS and CDR2 is YFSETQ. CDR3 DNA: TGCGCCAGCAGCTCCCAGAGGGACAGCCCCGATTCCTACGAGCAGTACTTC. Its translation is CASSSQRDSPDSYEQYF.

CDR3 in amino acids: CASSQDPSGGAGELFF. Here the CDR3 DNA reads TGCGCCAGCAGCCAAGATCCGAGCGGGGGGGCCGGGGAGCTGTTTTTT. The rearrangement uses TRBV4-3 and TRBJ2-2, with 10 bases matching TRBD2. There are 16 residues in the CDR3. Looked up from germline, CDR1 is LGHNA and CDR2 is YSLEER. The V gene end was trimmed by 0 bases and the J gene end by 6 bases; junction bases not matched to a gene: 4.

This sequence joins TRBV7-2 and TRBJ1-6; a weak D match, TRBD1 (5 bases). The V gene lost 7 bases and the J gene lost 15 bases, with 25 bases spanning the gap. Germline-derived CDR1 and CDR2 are SGHTA and FQGNSA. CDR3 length: 15 amino acids. CDR3 amino acids: CASMGGGGYPPVLHF. The CDR3 bases are TGTGCCAGCATGGGCGGGGGAGGTTATCCCCCGGTCCTCCACTTT.

This clone was observed once. The rearrangement uses TRBV19 and TRBJ2-2, with D possibly matching TRBD2 (6 bases). Trimming removed 9 bases from V and 3 bases from J, with 17 bases in between. Germline loops: CDR1 LNHDA, CDR2 SQIVND (reference sequence). This CDR3 comprises 15 residues. The CDR3 reads CASHPAGGYTGELFF. In DNA, the CDR3 is TGTGCCAGCCATCCTGCCGGGGGTTACACCGGGGAGCTGTTTTTT.

This clone was observed a single time. This chain links TRBV2 with TRBJ1-2; TRBD1 aligns across 10 bases. Germline V gene data show CDR1 as SNHLY and CDR2 as FYNNEI. With 3 bases clipped from V and 4 bases from J, the junction kept 5 bases outside the gene matches. This CDR3 contains 15 residues. The CDR3 nucleotides read TGTGCCAGCAGTGACAGACAGGGGGCCAGCTATGGCTACACCTTC. Its protein is CASSDRQGASYGYTF.

On this clone itself: The junction differs from germline at one of its ends, possibly a read error. The gene calls are TRBV2 and TRBJ2-4, with 12 nucleotides matching TRBD1. Germline assignment: CDR1 SNHLY and CDR2 FYNNEI. The CDR3 loop spans 18 amino acids. The CDR3: CASSTGTGGSGAKNSQYF. Here the CDR3 DNA reads TGTGCCAGCAGCACCGGGACAGGGGGCTCTGGGGCCAAAAACAGTCAGTACTTC.

This chain joins TRBV7-9 and TRBJ2-2; 8 bases agree with TRBD1. CDR1 and CDR2 (germline): SEHNR, FQNEAQ (reference sequence). CDR3 length equals 13 residues. V lost 5 bases to trimming and J lost 7 bases; unmatched junction nucleotides: 3. CDR3 bases: TGTGCCAGCAGCCGGACAGGGAGCGGGGAGCTGTTTTTT. Translation: CASSRTGSGELFF. Variable domain in full (rest from reference TRBV7-9 and TRBJ2-2): DTGVSQNPRHKITKRGQNVTFRCDPISEHNRLYWYRQTLGQGPEFLTYFQNEAQLEKSRLLSDRFSAERPKGSFSTLEIQRTEQGDSAMYLCASSRTGSGELFFGEGSRLTVL.

The rearrangement links TRBV7-2 to TRBJ2-7, with TRBD2 matching 9 bases. The CDR3 loop spans 15 amino acids. CDR1 SGHTA and CDR2 FQGNSA come from the germline V gene. Unmatched junction bases numbered 8, after V lost 5 bases and J lost 3 bases. CDR3: CASSRNSGGGYEQYF. The CDR3 coding sequence is TGTGCCAGCAGCCGTAATAGCGGGGGCGGCTACGAGCAGTACTTC. The full variable domain, completed using reference TRBV7-2 and TRBJ2-7, is GAGVSQSPSNKVTEKGKDVELRCDPISGHTALYWYRQSLGQGLEFLIYFQGNSAPDKSGLPSDRFSAERTGGSVSTLTIQRTQQEDSAVYLCASSRNSGGGYEQYFGPGTRLTVT.